The subject of this entry is one T cell receptor (beta chain). The antigen is unknown. The treatment denotes: about 20 received Ad26.COV2.S at low or high dose, single or two shots; roughly five received placebo; per-sample allocation not given. Samples analyzed were those drawn on day 63 after the first vaccine or placebo injection. Germline CDR1 and CDR2: MDHEN and SYDVKM. CDR3 length: 15 amino acids. Deletions cut 1 base from V and 5 bases from J, with 12 bases between. The data derive from a study of Ad26.COV2.S vaccination and SARS-CoV-2 variants. Whole-study results and caveats: Vaccinees showed greater spike-specific TCR breadth than placebo recipients. CD8+ and CD4+ T cells specific for spike reportedly responded with substantial breadth after vaccination. Researchers cautioned that TCR breadth and depth analyses may have underestimated total T cell responses.

The table came from immunoSEQ multiplex PCR; TCRdb's copy has only in-frame clones and leaves some out. The sample includes 350,000 to 500,000 clones, about 90% of them seen just once. The source material was peripheral blood, sampled in a trial of Ad26.COV2.S vaccine versus placebo. The V call is TRBV28, the J call TRBJ1-5, with TRBD1 as a possible D gene (5 bases). The receptor was derived from a person aged 18-60 years who received the Ad26.COV2.S COVID-19 vaccine or a placebo. CDR3 loop: CASSLLGAGDQPQHF. The DNA of the CDR3 is TGTGCCAGCAGTTTATTAGGGGCGGGCGATCAGCCCCAGCATTTT.